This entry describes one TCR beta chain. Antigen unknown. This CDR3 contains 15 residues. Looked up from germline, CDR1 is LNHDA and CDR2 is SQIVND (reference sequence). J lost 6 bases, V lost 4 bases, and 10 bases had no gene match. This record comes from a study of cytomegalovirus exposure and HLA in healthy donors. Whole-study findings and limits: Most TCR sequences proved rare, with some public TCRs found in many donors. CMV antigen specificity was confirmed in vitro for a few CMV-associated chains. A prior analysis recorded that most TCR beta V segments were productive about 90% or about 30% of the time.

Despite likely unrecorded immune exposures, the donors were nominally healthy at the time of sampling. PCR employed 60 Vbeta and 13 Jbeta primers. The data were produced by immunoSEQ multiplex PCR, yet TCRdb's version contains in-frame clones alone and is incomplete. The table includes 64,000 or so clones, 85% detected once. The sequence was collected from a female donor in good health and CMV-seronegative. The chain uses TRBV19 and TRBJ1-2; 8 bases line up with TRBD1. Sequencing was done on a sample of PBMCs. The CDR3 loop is CASSKTSTGVDGYTF. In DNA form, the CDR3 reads TGTGCCAGTAGTAAAACCTCGACAGGGGTCGATGGCTACACCTTC.